This record covers a single T cell receptor (beta chain). The data were obtained in a study of blood T cell repertoires in COVID-19. The overall study: The cDNA or gDNA used as material had been derived from T cells, B-cell-depleted T cells, or PBMCs.

The CDR3 contains 17 residues. Trimming stripped 1 base from V and 7 bases from J, with 20 bases between. Germline CDR1 reads SGHNT; CDR2 reads YYREEE (reference sequence). In the source study's methods: From reference gene primer amplification, estimates of nucleated cell counts were derived. Sequencing used immunoSEQ multiplex PCR; TCRdb keeps in-frame clones, though not all of them. D and trimming were read from the DNA, whereas the V and J calls and clone size are those reported in that table. This table holds 45,000 to 55,000 clones, 70% to 90% found once. The receptor was isolated from a man between 65 and 80 years old with active COVID-19. J is TRBJ1-4 and V is TRBV5-4; a possible D gene is TRBD1 (6 bases). Material for sequencing was peripheral blood. The CDR3 bases are TGTGCCAGCAGCTTGCAACCCCGGACAGCGGCGATTGAAAAACTGTTTTTT. This translates into CASSLQPRTAAIEKLFF.